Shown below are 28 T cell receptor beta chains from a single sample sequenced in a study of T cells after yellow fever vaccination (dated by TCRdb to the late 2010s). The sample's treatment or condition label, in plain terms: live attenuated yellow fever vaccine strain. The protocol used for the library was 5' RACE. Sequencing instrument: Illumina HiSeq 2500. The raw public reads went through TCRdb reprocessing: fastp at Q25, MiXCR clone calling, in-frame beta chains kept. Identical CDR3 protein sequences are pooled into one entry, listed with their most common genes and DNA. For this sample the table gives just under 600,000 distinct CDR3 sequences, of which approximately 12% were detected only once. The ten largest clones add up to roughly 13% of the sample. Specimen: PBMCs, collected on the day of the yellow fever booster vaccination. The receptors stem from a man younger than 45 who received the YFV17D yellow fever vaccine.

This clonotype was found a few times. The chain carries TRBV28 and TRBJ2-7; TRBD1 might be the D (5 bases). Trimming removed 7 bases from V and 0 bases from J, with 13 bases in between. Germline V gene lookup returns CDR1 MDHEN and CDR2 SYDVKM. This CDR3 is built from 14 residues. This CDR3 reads CASTPWGNSYEQYF. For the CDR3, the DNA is TGTGCCAGCACCCCCTGGGGCAACTCCTACGAGCAGTACTTC.

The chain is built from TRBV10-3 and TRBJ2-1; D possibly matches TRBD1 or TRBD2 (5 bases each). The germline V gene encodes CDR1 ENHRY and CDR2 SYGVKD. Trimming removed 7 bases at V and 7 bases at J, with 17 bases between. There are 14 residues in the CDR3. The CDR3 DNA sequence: TGTGCCATCATTGGGGGACCAATATATAATGAGCAGTTCTTC. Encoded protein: CAIIGGPIYNEQFF.

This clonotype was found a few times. The CDR3, as DNA: TGTGCCAGCAGCTTCTCGGACAGGGACGAGCAGTACTTC. Its protein is CASSFSDRDEQYF. The V call is TRBV3-1, the J call TRBJ2-7; 8 bases align to TRBD1. The CDR3 has 13 amino acids. The V gene's germline CDR1 is LGHDT and CDR2 YNNKEL (reference sequence). J was trimmed by 5 bases and V by 5 bases; bases with no gene match: 5.

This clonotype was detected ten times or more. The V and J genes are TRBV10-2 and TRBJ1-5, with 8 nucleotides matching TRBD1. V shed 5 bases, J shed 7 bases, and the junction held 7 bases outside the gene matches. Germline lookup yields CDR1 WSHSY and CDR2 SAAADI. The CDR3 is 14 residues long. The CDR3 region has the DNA TGCGCCAGCAGTAGTCAGGGGGCAGGCCAGCCCCAGCATTTT. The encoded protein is CASSSQGAGQPQHF.

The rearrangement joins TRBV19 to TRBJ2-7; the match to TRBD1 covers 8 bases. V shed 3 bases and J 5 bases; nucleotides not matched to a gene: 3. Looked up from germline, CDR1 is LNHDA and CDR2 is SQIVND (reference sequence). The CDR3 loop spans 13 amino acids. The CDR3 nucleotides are TGTGCCAGTAGTATGACAGGGGACCACGAGCAGTACTTC. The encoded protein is CASSMTGDHEQYF.

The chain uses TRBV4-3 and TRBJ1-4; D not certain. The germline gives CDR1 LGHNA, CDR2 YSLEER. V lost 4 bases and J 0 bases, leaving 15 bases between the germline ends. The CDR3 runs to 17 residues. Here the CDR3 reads CASSLEVGGTTNEKLFF. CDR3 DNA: TGCGCCAGCAGCCTAGAAGTGGGAGGTACAACTAATGAAAAACTGTTTTTT.

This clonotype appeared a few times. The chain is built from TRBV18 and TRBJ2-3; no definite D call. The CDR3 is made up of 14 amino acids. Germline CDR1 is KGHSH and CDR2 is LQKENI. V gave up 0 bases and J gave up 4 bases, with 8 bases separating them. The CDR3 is CASSPPWSADTQYF. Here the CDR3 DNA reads TGTGCCAGCTCACCACCTTGGAGCGCAGATACGCAGTATTTT.

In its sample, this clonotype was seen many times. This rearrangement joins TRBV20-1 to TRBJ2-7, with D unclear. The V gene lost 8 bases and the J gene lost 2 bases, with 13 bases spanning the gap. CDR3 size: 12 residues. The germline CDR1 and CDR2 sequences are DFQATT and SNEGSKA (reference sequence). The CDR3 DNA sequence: TGCAGTTGGACCCCAAACACCTACGAGCAGTACTTC. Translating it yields CSWTPNTYEQYF.

The CDR3 DNA is TGCAGCGTATTGCGGGGGGACAGGCTGATCGACGAGCAGTACTTC. Translation: CSVLRGDRLIDEQYF. V usage is TRBV29-1 and J usage is TRBJ2-7, with D perhaps assigned TRBD1 or TRBD2 (8 bases each). This CDR3 comprises 15 residues. The germline gives CDR1 SQVTM, CDR2 ANQGSEA. The germline V and J ends were trimmed by 6 bases and 5 bases, with 23 bases remaining between them.

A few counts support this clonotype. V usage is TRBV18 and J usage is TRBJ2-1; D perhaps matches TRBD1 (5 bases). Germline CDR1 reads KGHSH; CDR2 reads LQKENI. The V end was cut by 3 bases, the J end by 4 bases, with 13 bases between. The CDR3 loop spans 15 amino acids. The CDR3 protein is CASSPDQGPYNEQFF. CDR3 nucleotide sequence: TGTGCCAGCTCACCCGACCAGGGTCCGTACAATGAGCAGTTCTTC.

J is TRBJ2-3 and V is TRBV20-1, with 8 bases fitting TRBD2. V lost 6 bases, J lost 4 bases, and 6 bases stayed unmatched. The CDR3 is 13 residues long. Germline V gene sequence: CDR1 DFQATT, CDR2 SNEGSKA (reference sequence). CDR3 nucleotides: TGCAGTGCGCGGGGGGATTTCGCAGATACGCAGTATTTT. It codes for CSARGDFADTQYF.

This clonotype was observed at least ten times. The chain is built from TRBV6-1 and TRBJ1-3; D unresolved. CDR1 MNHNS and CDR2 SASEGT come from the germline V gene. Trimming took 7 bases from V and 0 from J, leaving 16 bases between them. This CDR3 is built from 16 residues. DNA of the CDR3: TGTGCCAGCAAACTCGACGCAGCTTTCTCTGGAAACACCATATATTTT. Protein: CASKLDAAFSGNTIYF.

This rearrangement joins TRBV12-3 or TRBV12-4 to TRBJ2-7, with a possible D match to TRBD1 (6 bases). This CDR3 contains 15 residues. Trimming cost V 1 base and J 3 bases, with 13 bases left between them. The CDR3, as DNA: TGTGCCAGCAGTTTAGTTGGGACAAAGAACTACGAGCAGTACTTC. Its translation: CASSLVGTKNYEQYF.

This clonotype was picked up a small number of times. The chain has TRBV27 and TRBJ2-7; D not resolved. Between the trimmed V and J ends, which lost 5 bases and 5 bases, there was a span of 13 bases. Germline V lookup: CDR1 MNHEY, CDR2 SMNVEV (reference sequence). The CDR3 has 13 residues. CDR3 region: CASSPFGPNEQYF. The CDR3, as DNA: TGTGCCAGCAGTCCGTTCGGTCCGAACGAGCAGTACTTC.

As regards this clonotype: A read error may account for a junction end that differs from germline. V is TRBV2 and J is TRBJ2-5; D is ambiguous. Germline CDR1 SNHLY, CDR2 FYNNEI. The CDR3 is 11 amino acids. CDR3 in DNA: TGTGCCAGCAGTGAAGCTCTGGGTCCGCGCTTC. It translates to CASSEALGPRF.

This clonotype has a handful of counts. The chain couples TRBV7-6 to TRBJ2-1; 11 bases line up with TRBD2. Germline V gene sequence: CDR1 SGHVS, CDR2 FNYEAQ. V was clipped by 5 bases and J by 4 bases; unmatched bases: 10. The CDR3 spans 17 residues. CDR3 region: CASSQGLAGGPYNEQFF. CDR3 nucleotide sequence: TGTGCCAGCAGCCAGGGGTTAGCGGGAGGGCCATACAATGAGCAGTTCTTC.

CDR3 residues: CASILEGGISTDTQYF. Here the CDR3 DNA reads TGTGCCAGCATCCTAGAGGGGGGAATTTCAACAGATACGCAGTATTTT. The chain is built from TRBV2 and TRBJ2-3, with D possibly called TRBD1 or TRBD2 (6 bases each). V gave up 7 bases and J gave up 3 bases, with 20 bases separating them. CDR3 length equals 16 residues. Germline-derived CDR1 and CDR2 are SNHLY and FYNNEI.

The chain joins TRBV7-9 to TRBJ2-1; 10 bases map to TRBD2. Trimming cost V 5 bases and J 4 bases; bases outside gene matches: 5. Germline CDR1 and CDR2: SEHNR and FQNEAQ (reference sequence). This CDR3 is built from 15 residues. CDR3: CASSTGTSVYNEQFF. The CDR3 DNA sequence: TGTGCCAGCAGCACCGGGACTAGCGTATACAATGAGCAGTTCTTC.

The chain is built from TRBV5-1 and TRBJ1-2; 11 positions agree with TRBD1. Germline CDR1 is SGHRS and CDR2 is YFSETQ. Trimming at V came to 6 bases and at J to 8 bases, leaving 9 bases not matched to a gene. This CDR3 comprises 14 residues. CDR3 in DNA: TGCGCCAGCAACCGGGACAGGGGGACCCAAGGCTACACCTTC. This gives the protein CASNRDRGTQGYTF.

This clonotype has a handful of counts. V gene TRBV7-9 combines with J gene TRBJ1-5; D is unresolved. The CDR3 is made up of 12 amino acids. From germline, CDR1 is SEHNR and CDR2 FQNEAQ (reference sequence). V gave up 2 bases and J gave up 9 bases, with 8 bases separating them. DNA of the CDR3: TGTGCCAGCAGCTTAAGTGGTCGGCCCCAGCATTTT. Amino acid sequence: CASSLSGRPQHF.

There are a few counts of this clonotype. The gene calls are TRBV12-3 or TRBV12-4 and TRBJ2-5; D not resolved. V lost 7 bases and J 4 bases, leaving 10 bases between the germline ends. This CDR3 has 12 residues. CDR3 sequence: CASTRTLETQYF. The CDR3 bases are TGTGCCAGCACCCGAACTTTAGAGACCCAGTACTTC.

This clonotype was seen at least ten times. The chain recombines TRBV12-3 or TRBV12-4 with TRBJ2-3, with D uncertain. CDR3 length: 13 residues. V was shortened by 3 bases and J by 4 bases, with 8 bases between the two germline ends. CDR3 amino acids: CASSLLVSDTQYF. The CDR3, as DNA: TGTGCCAGCAGTTTGCTGGTTTCAGATACGCAGTATTTT.

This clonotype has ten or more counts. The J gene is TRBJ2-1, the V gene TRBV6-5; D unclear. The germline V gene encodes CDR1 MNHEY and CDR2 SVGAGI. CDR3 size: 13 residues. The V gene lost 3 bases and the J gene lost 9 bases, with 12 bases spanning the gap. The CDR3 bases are TGTGCCAGCAGTTATTCTACTAACGGTGAGCAGTTCTTC. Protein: CASSYSTNGEQFF.

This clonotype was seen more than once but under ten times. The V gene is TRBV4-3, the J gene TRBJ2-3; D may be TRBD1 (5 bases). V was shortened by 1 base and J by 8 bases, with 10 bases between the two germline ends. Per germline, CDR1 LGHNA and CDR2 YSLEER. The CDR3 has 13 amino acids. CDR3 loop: CASSQGGIGTQYF. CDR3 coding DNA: TGCGCCAGCAGCCAAGGGGGCATAGGTACGCAGTATTTT.

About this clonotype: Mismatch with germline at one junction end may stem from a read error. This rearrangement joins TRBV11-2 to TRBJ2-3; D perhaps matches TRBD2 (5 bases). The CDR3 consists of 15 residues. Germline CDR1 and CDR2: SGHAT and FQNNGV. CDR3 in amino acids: CASSTIIGVRANEHF. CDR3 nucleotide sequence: TGTGCCAGCAGCACTATCATCGGGGTACGAGCGAATGAACACTTT.

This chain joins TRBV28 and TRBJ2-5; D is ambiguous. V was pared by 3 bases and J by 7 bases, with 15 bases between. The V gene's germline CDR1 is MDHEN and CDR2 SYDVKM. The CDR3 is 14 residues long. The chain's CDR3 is CASSLIETRATQYF. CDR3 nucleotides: TGTGCCAGCAGTTTGATCGAGACACGGGCGACCCAGTACTTC.

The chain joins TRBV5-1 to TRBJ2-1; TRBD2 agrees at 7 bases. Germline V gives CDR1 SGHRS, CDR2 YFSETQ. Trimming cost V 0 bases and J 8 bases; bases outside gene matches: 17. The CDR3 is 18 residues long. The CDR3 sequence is CASSLGRGGGSYSDEQFF. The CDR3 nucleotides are TGCGCCAGCAGCTTGGGCCGTGGCGGCGGGAGTTACTCGGATGAGCAGTTCTTC.

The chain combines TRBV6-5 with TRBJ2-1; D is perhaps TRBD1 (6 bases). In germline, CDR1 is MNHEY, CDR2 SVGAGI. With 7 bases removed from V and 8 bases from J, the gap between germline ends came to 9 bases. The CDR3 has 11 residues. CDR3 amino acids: CASNQGYEQFF. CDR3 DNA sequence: TGTGCCAGCAATCAGGGGTATGAGCAGTTCTTC.